This T cell receptor beta chain derives from a study of blood T cells in healthy people across ages. Turning to the study itself: There was about one barcoded beta molecule captured by template switching per two T cells. Findings and caveats of the study: Roughly linear declines in TCR beta diversity per million T cells occurred with age.

A second about 6 to 11 cycle PCR used barcoded and J-beta primers. TCRdb analysed the 5' RACE reads with MiXCR anew, one entry per CDR3 protein. The table records around 690,000 distinct CDR3 sequences, roughly 53% of them present only once. As regards this clonotype: Its specificity is unknown.

This CDR3 is 16 amino acids long. The trim removed 0 bases at V and 4 bases at J, leaving 11 bases unmatched. The germline V gene encodes CDR1 SQVTM and CDR2 ANQGSEA. Sequenced sample: blood. The receptor comes from a man between 60 and 75 years old in good health. The chain uses TRBV29-1 and TRBJ1-1, with 7 bases aligning to TRBD1. The CDR3 here is CSVEDTGVARGTEAFF. Written as DNA, the CDR3 is TGCAGCGTTGAAGATACAGGGGTAGCTAGAGGCACTGAAGCTTTCTTT.